This section outlines one T cell receptor (beta chain) sequence together with its context. The CDR3 length is 15 residues. Germline V gives CDR1 LNHDA, CDR2 SQIVND (reference sequence). Trimming at V came to 7 bases and at J to 8 bases, leaving 14 bases not matched to a gene. TCRdb keeps only in-frame clones here, not all; method: immunoSEQ multiplex PCR. The profile shows about 240,000 clones, about four fifths of them singletons. These data come from a study of blood T cell repertoires in COVID-19. Sequenced: peripheral blood. The sequence derives from a woman under 30 with acute or convalescent COVID-19. The rearrangement links TRBV19 to TRBJ1-2; 9 bases line up with TRBD1. The CDR3: CASNWDREILEGYTF. CDR3 nucleotides: TGTGCCAGTAATTGGGACAGGGAGATTTTGGAAGGCTACACCTTC.